This T cell receptor (beta chain) was captured by sequencing in a study of blood T cell repertoires in COVID-19. About the research overall: Donors in the United States, Italy and Spain gave samples during acute or convalescent COVID-19.

Enrollees, about 18 to 95 years old, lived in about two dozen US areas. The study recruited exposed participants who had met a COVID-19 case within 2 weeks before entry. The assay was immunoSEQ multiplex PCR, and TCRdb's table has in-frame clones only and misses some. The sample lists 200,000 to 250,000 clones, around four fifths occurring once. The source material was PBMCs or T cells enriched from blood (not recorded which). This TCR derives from a woman aged 45-65 years who had been exposed to COVID-19.

CDR3 protein: CASSLGGGRRDTQYF. For the CDR3, the DNA is TGTGCCAGCAGCTTAGGAGGAGGTAGGAGAGATACGCAGTATTTT. This chain joins TRBV7-9 and TRBJ2-3; D may be TRBD2 (5 bases). The CDR3 has 15 residues. Deletions cut 1 base from V and 5 bases from J, with 13 bases between. CDR1 SEHNR and CDR2 FQNEAQ come from the germline V gene (reference sequence).